This T cell receptor (beta chain) emerged from a study of control samples from healthy donors and cancer patients. Repertoires were generated with immunoSEQ multiplex PCR, while TCRdb's copy carries only in-frame clones and drops some. This table has fewer than 200,000 clones, just under 95% appearing once. V shed 4 bases and J 9 bases; nucleotides not matched to a gene: 6. Germline V gene lookup returns CDR1 MNHEY and CDR2 SVGAGI. The CDR3 sequence is 14 residues long. The clonotype was recovered from a man aged 18 to 30 in good health. The rearrangement links TRBV6-5 to TRBJ1-6; 7 nucleotides align to TRBD1. The sequenced sample was blood. The DNA of the CDR3 is TGTGCCAGCAGTTCCGACAGGGTGGGTTCACCCCTCCACTTT. Translation gives CASSSDRVGSPLHF.